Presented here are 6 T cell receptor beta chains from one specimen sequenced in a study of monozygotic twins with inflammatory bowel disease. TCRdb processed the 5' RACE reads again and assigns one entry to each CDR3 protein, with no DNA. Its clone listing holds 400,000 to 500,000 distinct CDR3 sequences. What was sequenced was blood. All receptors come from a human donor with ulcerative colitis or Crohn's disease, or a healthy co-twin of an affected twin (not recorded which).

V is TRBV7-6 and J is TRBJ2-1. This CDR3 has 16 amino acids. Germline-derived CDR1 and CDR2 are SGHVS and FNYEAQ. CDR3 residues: CASSVVSGRAYNEQFF.

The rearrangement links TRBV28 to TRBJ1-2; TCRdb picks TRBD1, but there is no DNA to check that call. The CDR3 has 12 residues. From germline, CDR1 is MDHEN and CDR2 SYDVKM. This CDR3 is CASSLFQGGYTF.

The CDR3 loop is CASSLGRAGQDTQYF. The chain has TRBV5-1 and TRBJ2-3; as DNA is missing, the TRBD1 call by TCRdb cannot be tested. CDR1 is SGHRS and CDR2 is YFSETQ in the germline V gene. CDR3 length: 15 residues.

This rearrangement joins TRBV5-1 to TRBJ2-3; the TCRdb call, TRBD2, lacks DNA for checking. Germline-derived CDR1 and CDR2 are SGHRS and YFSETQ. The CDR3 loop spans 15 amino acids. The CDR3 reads CASSPIGGQPDTQYF.

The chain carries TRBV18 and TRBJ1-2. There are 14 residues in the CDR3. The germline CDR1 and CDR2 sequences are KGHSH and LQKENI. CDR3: CASSPDGFNYGYTF. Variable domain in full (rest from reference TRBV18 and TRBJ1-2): NAGVMQNPRHLVRRRGQEARLRCSPMKGHSHVYWYRQLPEEGLKFMVYLQKENIIDESGMPKERFSAEFPKEGPSILRIQQVVRGDSAAYFCASSPDGFNYGYTFGSGTRLTVV.

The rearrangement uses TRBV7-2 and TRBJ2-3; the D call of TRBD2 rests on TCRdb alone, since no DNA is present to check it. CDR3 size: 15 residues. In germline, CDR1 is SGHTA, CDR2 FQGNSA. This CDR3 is CASSLKAGEEDTQYF.